Below are 9 T cell receptor beta chains sequenced from a single sample in a study of OX40 agonist ivuxolimab in advanced cancers. The assay was immunoSEQ multiplex PCR, and TCRdb's table has in-frame clones only and misses some. The data contain around 76,000 clones, less than 90% of them seen just once; the ten biggest clones take up 10% to 15%. Material: CD4+ or CD8+ T cells sorted from blood, obtained in a trial of the OX40 agonist ivuxolimab. The receptors derive from an adult with an advanced solid tumor such as melanoma, head and neck, liver or kidney cancer.

CDR3: CASRGDRAEYEKLFF. The DNA for the CDR3 is TGTGCCAGCAGGGGGGACCGGGCCGAGTATGAAAAACTGTTTTTT. J is TRBJ1-4 and V is TRBV2, with D maybe TRBD1 (5 bases). Germline V gives CDR1 SNHLY, CDR2 FYNNEI. This CDR3 has 15 amino acids. Between the trimmed V and J ends, which lost 6 bases and 6 bases, there was a span of 17 bases.

The chain links TRBV2 to TRBJ2-3; D gene unclear. The germline V and J ends were trimmed by 3 bases and 6 bases, with 4 bases remaining between them. Germline V gene lookup returns CDR1 SNHLY and CDR2 FYNNEI. The CDR3 is 11 residues long. The CDR3 DNA is TGTGCCAGCAGTGAGTACGATACGCAGTATTTT. This gives the protein CASSEYDTQYF.

The rearrangement links TRBV7-2 to TRBJ2-4; 8 nucleotides agree with TRBD2. The CDR3 is made up of 17 amino acids. The germline V gene encodes CDR1 SGHTA and CDR2 FQGNSA. With 5 bases clipped from V and 4 bases from J, the junction kept 13 bases outside the gene matches. The CDR3 bases are TGTGCCAGCAGCAGGAACCGTCCGGGACTAGGAAAAAACATTCAGTACTTC. Translated: CASSRNRPGLGKNIQYF.

The V call is TRBV5-1, the J call TRBJ2-3; no definite D call. CDR3 size: 12 residues. The V and J ends lost 4 bases and 6 bases respectively, with 9 bases between them. Germline-derived CDR1 and CDR2 are SGHRS and YFSETQ. Here the CDR3 reads CASSPRADTQYF. CDR3 DNA: TGCGCCAGCAGCCCTAGGGCCGATACGCAGTATTTT.

The rearrangement joins TRBV7-3 to TRBJ2-7; 7 bases map to TRBD1. Germline lookup yields CDR1 SGHTA and CDR2 FQGTGA. The V gene end was trimmed by 2 bases and the J gene end by 2 bases; junction bases not matched to a gene: 6. The CDR3 spans 15 residues. CDR3 sequence: CASSLYPGQAYEQYF. CDR3 in DNA: TGTGCCAGCAGCTTATATCCCGGACAGGCCTACGAGCAGTACTTC.

This clone was seen a single time. The chain employs TRBV7-9 and TRBJ2-7; tentatively, D is TRBD2 (5 bases). CDR1 and CDR2 (germline): SEHNR, FQNEAQ (reference sequence). V lost 5 bases and J 3 bases, leaving 14 bases between the germline ends. This CDR3 contains 14 residues. CDR3 sequence (DNA): TGTGCCAGCAGCCCAACGGACGGGAACTACGAGCAGTACTTC. It specifies CASSPTDGNYEQYF.

This chain connects TRBV2 to TRBJ2-7, with TRBD2 identical over 11 bases. The CDR3 length is 16 residues. CDR1 is SNHLY, CDR2 FYNNEI, per germline. V dropped 0 bases and J dropped 5; count of bases not matched to a gene: 6. Here the CDR3 reads CASSEARTSGSDEQYF. CDR3 sequence (DNA): TGTGCCAGCAGTGAAGCGCGCACTAGCGGGAGCGACGAGCAGTACTTC.

V and J are TRBV11-3 and TRBJ2-1; D might be TRBD2 (5 bases). Germline V gene sequence: CDR1 SGHNT, CDR2 YENEEA. The V gene lost 1 base and the J gene lost 7 bases, with 8 bases spanning the gap. The CDR3 extends over 13 amino acids. The CDR3 DNA reads TGTGCCAGCAGCTTAGTTTTAGCGAATGAGCAGTTCTTC. Amino acids: CASSLVLANEQFF.

This clone has only one observation. V usage is TRBV9 and J usage is TRBJ1-3; D gene uncertain. The CDR3 has 13 amino acids. CDR1 SGDLS and CDR2 YYNGEE come from the germline V gene. V dropped 3 bases and J dropped 1 base, with 5 bases sitting between them. This CDR3 reads CASSAESGNTIYF. CDR3 DNA: TGTGCCAGCAGCGCCGAGTCTGGAAACACCATATATTTT.